This passage covers 15 T cell receptor beta chains from one sample sequenced in a study of regulatory T cells in long-lasting Graves disease. Arm-PCR with iRepertoire HTBI primers amplified the CDR3 regions for these TCR beta libraries. TCRdb ran MiXCR on the multiplex PCR reads and lists one entry per CDR3 protein. This sample has hundreds of thousands of distinct CDR3 sequences, with 15% found just once. Time point indicated: newly diagnosed GD, antithyroid drugs for less than 3 months. RNA isolated from PBMCs was used to make the TCR library. These records were also assigned to another study, of T cells in Graves' hyperthyroidism and ophthalmopathy.

Sample: peripheral blood mononuclear cells (PBMCs), taken at new diagnosis, from a patient treated with antithyroid drugs. The receptors come from a woman between 40 and 50 years old with Graves disease.

This clonotype showed up many times. The chain links TRBV5-1 to TRBJ2-3, with 8 bases identical to TRBD1. Looked up from germline, CDR1 is SGHRS and CDR2 is YFSETQ. This CDR3 has 15 amino acids. J was trimmed by 4 bases and V by 0 bases; bases with no gene match: 4. CDR3 region: CASSLAGQGPDTQYF. Here the CDR3 DNA reads TGCGCCAGCAGCTTGGCCGGACAGGGTCCAGATACGCAGTATTTT.

This clonotype was picked up many times. The chain combines TRBV20-1 with TRBJ2-7; 7 bases line up with TRBD1. CDR1 is DFQATT and CDR2 is SNEGSKA in the germline V gene (reference sequence). CDR3 length: 17 amino acids. V shed 6 bases and J 3 bases; nucleotides not matched to a gene: 20. Written as DNA, the CDR3 is TGCAGTGCCCATCCCCAAAATCCGGGACAGCACCACTACGAGCAGTACTTC. This gives the protein CSAHPQNPGQHHYEQYF.

This chain joins TRBV6-2 or TRBV6-3 and TRBJ2-3, with D possibly TRBD1 on 6 matching bases. This CDR3 is 14 amino acids long. Per the germline V gene, CDR1 is MNHEY and CDR2 is SVGEGT. V lost 5 bases, J lost 6 bases, and 15 bases lay in between. CDR3 coding DNA: TGTGCCAGCAGTAACAGGGTTGGAGGCGATACGCAGTATTTT. Encoded protein: CASSNRVGGDTQYF.

The genes are TRBV10-2 and TRBJ2-1; 8 nucleotides line up with TRBD1. Germline V lookup: CDR1 WSHSY, CDR2 SAAADI. Trimming took 5 bases from V and 6 from J; bases not matched to a gene: 9. The CDR3 loop spans 15 amino acids. The CDR3 bases are TGCGCCAGCAGTTTAAGACAGGGGAGTGGCAATGAGCAGTTCTTC. The encoded protein is CASSLRQGSGNEQFF.

This clonotype was seen repeatedly, ten times or more. The chain couples TRBV20-1 to TRBJ2-7; TRBD2 matches 8 bases. With 3 bases clipped from V and 3 bases from J, the junction kept 10 bases outside the gene matches. This CDR3 spans 15 amino acids. The germline CDR1 and CDR2 sequences are DFQATT and SNEGSKA (reference sequence). The CDR3 coding sequence is TGCAGTGCTAGGGTCGGTAGCGGGAACCTCTACGAGCAGTACTTC. Translating gives CSARVGSGNLYEQYF.

This clonotype came up many times. V usage is TRBV19 and J usage is TRBJ2-7; 9 bases line up with TRBD1. CDR1 and CDR2 (germline): LNHDA, SQIVND (reference sequence). The V and J ends lost 1 base and 3 bases, in that order; junction bases with no gene match: 4. This CDR3 is 15 amino acids long. The CDR3 DNA follows: TGTGCCAGTAGTATAGGATGGACAGGGGTCTACGAGCAGTACTTC. Translated: CASSIGWTGVYEQYF.

Notes on this clonotype: This may arise from a read error, as a much more abundant clone is one base away. This rearrangement joins TRBV12-3 or TRBV12-4 to TRBJ1-2; 10 bases line up with TRBD1. J gave up 4 bases and V 7 bases, and 12 bases lay outside the gene matches. This CDR3 has 16 residues. The CDR3 coding sequence is TGTGCCAGCAACAACTATCGACAGGGGGCAGGCTATGGCTACACCTTC. Protein: CASNNYRQGAGYGYTF.

In the case of this clonotype: This likely traces to a read error, being one base from a far larger clone. A read error is likely, as this CDR3 ends without the conserved phenylalanine or tryptophan. J is TRBJ2-1 and V is TRBV11-3; TRBD1 matches 7 bases. The germline V gene encodes CDR1 SGHNT and CDR2 YENEEA. The CDR3 is 16 residues long. Trimming cost V 5 bases and J 0 bases; bases outside gene matches: 7. The CDR3 loop is CASSHGTAFSYNEQFL. The CDR3 DNA sequence: TGTGCCAGCAGCCACGGGACAGCCTTCTCCTACAATGAGCAGTTCCTC.

In its sample, this clonotype was seen many times. The rearrangement uses TRBV11-1 and TRBJ2-2; D uncertain. The length of the CDR3 is 14 residues. V was shortened by 8 bases and J by 0 bases, with 10 bases between the two germline ends. Germline loops: CDR1 SGHAT, CDR2 FQDESV (reference sequence). The CDR3 bases are TGTGCCAGCGGGCAGAATCCGAACACCGGGGAGCTGTTTTTT. It encodes CASGQNPNTGELFF.

The rearrangement links TRBV7-2 to TRBJ1-5, with TRBD1 matching 9 bases. V lost 3 bases to trimming and J lost 5 bases; unmatched junction nucleotides: 11. This CDR3 has 17 amino acids. Per germline, CDR1 SGHTA and CDR2 FQGNSA. CDR3 sequence (DNA): TGTGCCAGCAGCTTTTCGGCCCGAAGGACAGGGGATCAGCCCCAGCATTTT. Residues: CASSFSARRTGDQPQHF.

There are many counts of this clonotype. The J gene is TRBJ2-1, the V gene TRBV20-1; D ambiguous. In germline, CDR1 is DFQATT, CDR2 SNEGSKA (reference sequence). The CDR3 sequence is 13 residues long. The CDR3, as DNA: TGCAGCCCGTTGGCAGCATCCTACAATGAGCAGTTCTTC. The encoded protein is CSPLAASYNEQFF.

A few counts support this clonotype. The chain is built from TRBV15 and TRBJ2-3; D is undetermined. V shed 1 base and J shed 2 bases, with 10 bases lying between them. The CDR3 spans 15 residues. Germline-derived CDR1 and CDR2 are LNHNV and YYDKDF (reference sequence). CDR3 coding DNA: TGTGCCACCAGCAGAGTTGGCGAAACCACAGATACGCAGTATTTT. Translation: CATSRVGETTDTQYF.

This chain connects TRBV19 to TRBJ2-6, with a tentative D call TRBD1 (6 bases). Germline CDR1 LNHDA, CDR2 SQIVND (reference sequence). Deletions cut 7 bases from V and 2 bases from J, with 12 bases between. The CDR3 is 15 residues long. CDR3 sequence: CASTQQGTGANVLTF. The CDR3 bases are TGTGCCAGTACCCAACAGGGTACTGGGGCCAACGTCCTGACTTTC.

There are many counts of this clonotype. The gene calls are TRBV11-2 and TRBJ1-2, with D uncertain. V was trimmed by 3 bases and J by 0 bases, leaving 14 bases between them. The CDR3 has 16 amino acids. CDR1 and CDR2 from the germline V gene are SGHAT and FQNNGV. The CDR3 here is CASSFIRRATNYGYTF. The CDR3, as DNA: TGTGCCAGCAGCTTCATCCGGAGGGCGACTAACTATGGCTACACCTTC.

This clonotype came up many times. V is TRBV18 and J is TRBJ1-2, with 7 bases lining up with TRBD1. After removal of 3 bases from V and 6 bases from J, the junction contained 4 bases not matched to a gene. The CDR3 spans 13 residues. Germline values: CDR1 KGHSH, CDR2 LQKENI. The CDR3 here is CASSPGQLNGYTF. CDR3 bases: TGTGCCAGCTCACCGGGACAGCTTAATGGCTACACCTTC.